This T cell receptor (beta chain) was sequenced for a study of cytomegalovirus exposure and HLA in healthy donors. About the study: The approximately 720 first-cohort repertoires and the roughly 120 validation repertoires shared the same platform, a later analysis reported.

Sequencing was performed with immunoSEQ multiplex PCR; in TCRdb, only in-frame clones are kept and a portion is missing. The sample yields about 140,000 clones, 70% to 85% seen once. Broader study findings: The study flagged around 160 TCR beta chains as cytomegalovirus-associated. The finding came from a later analysis; first-cohort TCR clusters tended to co-occur in the 130 or so validation repertoires. Both high specificity and high sensitivity reportedly marked the classifier's diagnosis of cytomegalovirus status.

Germline values: CDR1 SGHTA, CDR2 FQGNSA. The V and J ends lost 5 bases and 9 bases respectively, with 14 bases between them. The CDR3 covers 14 residues. This clone appeared a few times. Its antigen is unknown. Sequenced: PBMCs. This TCR was recovered from a young man in good health and CMV-seropositive. This chain connects TRBV7-2 to TRBJ1-6; D is undetermined. CDR3 nucleotide sequence: TGTGCCAGCAGCCCCCCCGGGTCAAGTTCACCCCTCCACTTT. Its translation: CASSPPGSSSPLHF.